This T cell receptor (beta chain) was identified in a study of CD8+ T cells in alopecia areata. Study-wide background: It was oral tofacitinib, at 5 to 10 mg twice daily, that treated patients received.

The length of the CDR3 is 16 residues. Germline CDR1 and CDR2: SSHAT and FNYEAQ (reference sequence). V lost 3 bases and J lost 0, with 14 bases in between. Extracted RNA was reverse transcribed, and the resulting cDNA served as sequencing template. The assay was immunoSEQ multiplex PCR, and TCRdb's table has in-frame clones only and misses some. This table holds approximately 12,000 clones, 50% to 70% found once. Collection of lesional scalp punch biopsies and peripheral blood was performed in alopecia areata patients. Material: skin. The receptor comes from a human donor with alopecia areata. The chain combines TRBV7-7 with TRBJ2-5, with D perhaps matching TRBD1 (7 bases). The CDR3 DNA reads TGTGCCAGCAGCTTGGGGGGACAGCTAAACCAAGAGACCCAGTACTTC. Encoded protein: CASSLGGQLNQETQYF.